Shown below are 30 T cell receptor beta chains from a single sample sequenced in a study of OX40 agonist ivuxolimab in advanced cancers. Repertoires were generated with immunoSEQ multiplex PCR, while TCRdb's copy carries only in-frame clones and drops some. The sample carries 65,000 to 70,000 clones, roughly 80% recorded once. The sequencing here drew on CD4+ or CD8+ T cells sorted from blood, taken in a trial of the OX40 agonist ivuxolimab. The receptor source for this set is an adult with an advanced solid tumor such as melanoma, head and neck, liver or kidney cancer.

The chain has TRBV9 and TRBJ1-2, with D possibly TRBD1 on 5 matching bases. Per the germline V gene, CDR1 is SGDLS and CDR2 is YYNGEE. V was pared by 3 bases and J by 8 bases, with 11 bases between. CDR3 length: 12 amino acids. CDR3 in DNA: TGTGCCAGCAGCGAATACTCAGGGGGCTACACCTTC. Translated, it gives CASSEYSGGYTF. Together with reference TRBV9 and TRBJ1-2, the CDR3 gives the full variable domain: DSGVTQTPKHLITATGQRVTLRCSPRSGDLSVYWYQQSLDQGLQFLIQYYNGEERAKGNILERFSAQQFPDLHSELNLSSLELGDSALYFCASSEYSGGYTFGSGTRLTVV.

This chain connects TRBV19 to TRBJ1-1, with no clear D. The V gene's germline CDR1 is LNHDA and CDR2 SQIVND (reference sequence). V gave up 3 bases and J gave up 4 bases, with 6 bases separating them. This CDR3 is built from 12 residues. CDR3 amino acids: CASSMKGTEAFF. Here the CDR3 DNA reads TGTGCCAGTAGTATGAAGGGCACTGAAGCTTTCTTT. Full variable domain (rest looked up from reference TRBV19 and TRBJ1-1): DGGITQSPKYLFRKEGQNVTLSCEQNLNHDAMYWYRQDPGQGLRLIYYSQIVNDFQKGDIAEGYSVSREKKESFPLTVTSAQKNPTAFYLCASSMKGTEAFFGQGTRLTVV.

The chain joins TRBV28 to TRBJ1-6, with TRBD1 identical over 7 bases. The CDR3 has 15 amino acids. The J segment lost 10 bases and the V segment lost 6 bases, leaving 12 bases of the junction unmatched. CDR1 and CDR2 from the germline V gene are MDHEN and SYDVKM. CDR3 in DNA: TGTGCCAGCAGAGGGGTGTACAGGGGACGGTCACCCCTCCACTTT. Translation: CASRGVYRGRSPLHF.

The DNA of the CDR3 is TGTGCCAGCAAAATGAGTATCGGAACCTCCTACGAGCAGTACTTC. Amino acid sequence: CASKMSIGTSYEQYF. The V gene is TRBV11-2, the J gene TRBJ2-7; D unclear. Germline lookup yields CDR1 SGHAT and CDR2 FQNNGV. CDR3 length equals 15 residues. Trimming left V 7 bases short and J 0 bases short, with 16 bases between.

This clone was counted at least ten times. V and J are TRBV7-9 and TRBJ2-1; no clear D. CDR1 and CDR2 (germline): SEHNR, FQNEAQ (reference sequence). V was shortened by 5 bases and J by 9 bases, with 14 bases between the two germline ends. This CDR3 contains 13 residues. CDR3: CASSPFRWVEQFF. The CDR3 DNA follows: TGTGCCAGCAGCCCTTTCCGTTGGGTTGAGCAGTTCTTC.

This clone has a handful of counts. The chain links TRBV6-5 to TRBJ1-2; no clear D. Germline values: CDR1 MNHEY, CDR2 SVGAGI. Between the trimmed V and J ends, which lost 5 bases and 2 bases, there was a span of 3 bases. There are 11 residues in the CDR3. In DNA, the CDR3 is TGTGCCAGCAGTGACAACTATGGCTACACCTTC. It yields the protein CASSDNYGYTF.

This clone showed up just once. The rearrangement joins TRBV7-8 to TRBJ2-1, with 12 positions matching TRBD2. This CDR3 is 15 amino acids long. The V gene end was trimmed by 5 bases and the J gene end by 7 bases; junction bases not matched to a gene: 6. Looked up from germline, CDR1 is SGHVS and CDR2 is FQNEAQ. CDR3 sequence reads: CASSQGLAGLNEQFF. The CDR3 bases are TGTGCCAGCAGCCAAGGACTAGCGGGATTGAATGAGCAGTTCTTC. Looking up the rest from reference TRBV7-8 and TRBJ2-1 gives the full variable domain: GAGVSQSPRYKVAKRGQDVALRCDPISGHVSLFWYQQALGQGPEFLTYFQNEAQLDKSGLPSDRFFAERPEGSVSTLKIQRTQQEDSAVYLCASSQGLAGLNEQFFGPGTRLTVL.

This clone occurred once. J is TRBJ2-7 and V is TRBV2; tentatively, D is TRBD1 or TRBD2 (5 bases each). V was cut by 8 bases and J by 5 bases, with 10 bases left in between. The germline CDR1 and CDR2 sequences are SNHLY and FYNNEI. The CDR3 has 11 residues. The CDR3 reads CASEGNNEQYF. Here the CDR3 DNA reads TGTGCCAGCGAGGGGAACAACGAGCAGTACTTC.

Only a few counts were recorded for this clone. J is TRBJ1-5 and V is TRBV30; D gene unclear. V was clipped by 2 bases and J by 3 bases, with 14 bases between them. Germline lookup yields CDR1 GTSNPN and CDR2 SVGIG (reference sequence). The CDR3 spans 15 residues. This CDR3 reads CAWSSKGLYNQPQHF. The CDR3, as DNA: TGTGCCTGGAGTTCCAAGGGCCTGTACAATCAGCCCCAGCATTTT.

This clone was recorded once. J is TRBJ1-3 and V is TRBV7-6; the D gene is possibly TRBD1 (6 bases). The V end lost 5 bases, the J end lost 0 bases, and 14 bases lay between the germline ends. The germline V gene has CDR1 SGHVS and CDR2 FNYEAQ. This CDR3 has 16 residues. The CDR3 region is CASSAPGQSSGNTIYF. The CDR3 region has the DNA TGTGCCAGCAGCGCCCCGGGACAATCCTCTGGAAACACCATATATTTT. Full variable domain (remainder filled in from reference TRBV7-6 and TRBJ1-3): GAGVSQSPRYKVTKRGQDVALRCDPISGHVSLYWYRQALGQGPEFLTYFNYEAQQDKSGLPNDRFSAERPEGSISTLTIQRTEQRDSAMYRCASSAPGQSSGNTIYFGEGSWLTVV.

V gene TRBV6-6 combines with J gene TRBJ2-6; 7 bases are shared with TRBD1. From germline, CDR1 is MNHNY and CDR2 SVGAGI (reference sequence). The CDR3 extends over 16 amino acids. J gave up 3 bases and V 8 bases, and 10 bases lay outside the gene matches. The CDR3 reads CASRDRDAFGANVLTF. The DNA for the CDR3 is TGTGCCAGCCGCGACAGGGATGCTTTTGGGGCCAACGTCCTGACTTTC.

This clone was detected once. The chain couples TRBV5-1 to TRBJ1-2; D gene unclear. Deletions cut 0 bases from V and 0 bases from J, with 6 bases between. Looked up from germline, CDR1 is SGHRS and CDR2 is YFSETQ. This CDR3 is built from 14 residues. The CDR3 here is CASSLAGTNYGYTF. The CDR3 nucleotides are TGCGCCAGCAGCTTGGCCGGAACTAACTATGGCTACACCTTC.

The chain employs TRBV11-2 and TRBJ1-2, with 7 bases that match TRBD1. Germline assignment: CDR1 SGHAT and CDR2 FQNNGV. This CDR3 is built from 14 residues. After removal of 5 bases from V and 6 bases from J, the junction contained 9 bases not matched to a gene. CDR3 nucleotides: TGTGCCAGCAGCCGGATACAGGGGACCGATGGCTACACCTTC. Encoded protein: CASSRIQGTDGYTF. The variable domain in full, completed from reference TRBV11-2 and TRBJ1-2, reads EAGVAQSPRYKIIEKRQSVAFWCNPISGHATLYWYQQILGQGPKLLIQFQNNGVVDDSQLPKDRFSAERLKGVDSTLKIQPAKLEDSAVYLCASSRIQGTDGYTFGSGTRLTVV.

This clone is medium-sized in the sample. The V call is TRBV5-1, the J call TRBJ1-2, with D unclear. The CDR3 extends over 15 amino acids. V lost 4 bases and J lost 4, with 17 bases in between. Germline CDR1 SGHRS, CDR2 YFSETQ. The CDR3 spells CASSPLIQSLYGYTF. The CDR3 region has the DNA TGCGCCAGCAGCCCTCTAATACAGAGTCTCTATGGCTACACCTTC.

This clone has only a few counts. The chain couples TRBV5-1 to TRBJ2-7, with TRBD2 matching 8 bases. Germline V gives CDR1 SGHRS, CDR2 YFSETQ. The CDR3 totals 17 residues. Trimming at V came to 3 bases and at J to 2 bases, leaving 13 bases not matched to a gene. The CDR3 DNA is TGCGCCAGCAGCTCCGCAACCGGGACTAGAGGTACCTACGAGCAGTACTTC. This translates into CASSSATGTRGTYEQYF.

The V gene is TRBV5-8, the J gene TRBJ1-1; possible D gene TRBD1, 6 bases. Germline-derived CDR1 and CDR2 are SGHTS and YDEGEE. CDR3 length equals 13 residues. Trimming cost V 5 bases and J 1 base, with 9 bases left between them. The CDR3 bases are TGTGCCAGCAGAGAACAGGGGAACACTGAAGCTTTCTTT. It yields the protein CASREQGNTEAFF.

The chain couples TRBV13 to TRBJ1-1; 8 nucleotides match TRBD1. Germline values: CDR1 PRHDT, CDR2 FYEKMQ (reference sequence). The CDR3 is 15 residues long. V shed 5 bases, J shed 5 bases, and the junction held 10 bases outside the gene matches. DNA of the CDR3: TGTGCCAGCAGCCTCTACGGACAGGGAGAGACTGAAGCTTTCTTT. Translation gives CASSLYGQGETEAFF.

The genes are TRBV5-1 and TRBJ1-1; D not certain. Trimming left V 4 bases short and J 3 bases short, with 10 bases between. The germline CDR1 and CDR2 sequences are SGHRS and YFSETQ. CDR3 length equals 13 residues. The CDR3 DNA reads as TGCGCCAGCAGCACGGGGATCCACACTGAAGCTTTCTTT. This sequence encodes CASSTGIHTEAFF.

The rearrangement uses TRBV7-9 and TRBJ2-2; 8 nucleotides line up with TRBD1. Trimming at V came to 8 bases and at J to 0 bases, leaving 2 bases not matched to a gene. CDR1 and CDR2 (germline): SEHNR, FQNEAQ (reference sequence). The CDR3 runs to 14 residues. CDR3 nucleotides: TGTGCCAGCGGGACAGGAACGAACACCGGGGAGCTGTTTTTT. Translated, it gives CASGTGTNTGELFF.

The V call is TRBV7-6, the J call TRBJ2-1; D assignment may be TRBD1 or TRBD2 (7 bases each). This CDR3 region has 19 residues. Trimming removed 5 bases at V and 4 bases at J, with 27 bases between. Germline CDR1 reads SGHVS; CDR2 reads FNYEAQ. Here the CDR3 DNA reads TGTGCCAGCAGCCCGCGCCCCGGACTAGGAGGGGGCTTTTACAATGAGCAGTTCTTC. This sequence encodes CASSPRPGLGGGFYNEQFF.

The chain uses TRBV27 and TRBJ2-3; TRBD2 aligns across 9 bases. CDR3 length: 18 residues. Germline V CDR1 and CDR2: MNHEY, SMNVEV (reference sequence). With 2 bases clipped from V and 0 bases from J, the junction kept 9 bases outside the gene matches. Here the CDR3 reads CASSLLSGGSRSTDTQYF. DNA for the CDR3: TGTGCCAGCAGTTTACTTAGCGGGGGCTCCCGTAGCACAGATACGCAGTATTTT.

The J gene is TRBJ2-1, the V gene TRBV27, with D perhaps matching TRBD1 or TRBD2 (5 bases each). The CDR3 loop spans 15 amino acids. Trimming took 3 bases from V and 4 from J, leaving 13 bases between them. Per germline, CDR1 MNHEY and CDR2 SMNVEV (reference sequence). The CDR3 protein is CASSLTPGGYNEQFF. In nucleotides, the CDR3 is TGTGCCAGCAGTTTGACTCCTGGGGGTTACAATGAGCAGTTCTTC.

The rearrangement links TRBV30 to TRBJ1-4, with D perhaps matching TRBD1 (6 bases). Germline V lookup: CDR1 GTSNPN, CDR2 SVGIG (reference sequence). V was shortened by 5 bases and J by 13 bases, with 20 bases between the two germline ends. The CDR3 has 13 amino acids. CDR3 amino acids: CAWSQGPNGRLFF. For the CDR3, the DNA is TGTGCCTGGTCTCAGGGGCCGAACGGTCGACTGTTTTTT.

V is TRBV7-9 and J is TRBJ1-4; TRBD1 matches 7 bases. Germline V gene sequence: CDR1 SEHNR, CDR2 FQNEAQ (reference sequence). The CDR3 spans 16 residues. The V and J ends lost 5 bases and 7 bases, in that order; junction bases with no gene match: 13. CDR3 in DNA: TGTGCCAGCAGCCACGGCGAGACAGGGATAAGTGAAAAACTGTTTTTT. It yields the protein CASSHGETGISEKLFF. Looking up the rest from reference TRBV7-9 and TRBJ1-4 gives the full variable domain: DTGVSQNPRHKITKRGQNVTFRCDPISEHNRLYWYRQTLGQGPEFLTYFQNEAQLEKSRLLSDRFSAERPKGSFSTLEIQRTEQGDSAMYLCASSHGETGISEKLFFGSGTQLSVL.

The V gene is TRBV10-3, the J gene TRBJ2-6, with TRBD1 matching 9 bases. This CDR3 region has 20 residues. V shed 8 bases, J shed 4 bases, and the junction held 21 bases outside the gene matches. CDR1 is ENHRY and CDR2 is SYGVKD in the germline V gene. The CDR3 DNA reads as TGTGCCATCGGGTCGTGGGGAAGGACAGGGGTTGGTTCGGGGGCCAACGTCCTGACTTTC. It translates to CAIGSWGRTGVGSGANVLTF.

The CDR3 loop is CASSRLEGTGSLSGANVLTF. CDR3 in DNA: TGTGCCAGCAGCCGGCTGGAAGGGACAGGCTCCCTCTCTGGGGCCAACGTCCTGACTTTC. The rearrangement links TRBV11-3 to TRBJ2-6, with 8 bases aligning to TRBD1. Trimming removed 5 bases from V and 0 bases from J; junction bases left unmatched: 15. The germline V gene encodes CDR1 SGHNT and CDR2 YENEEA. The CDR3 is made up of 20 amino acids.

As DNA, the CDR3 is TGTGCCACCAGCAGTTCTACAGGGGCGGCCAAAAACATTCAGTACTTC. Encoded protein: CATSSSTGAAKNIQYF. The J gene is TRBJ2-4, the V gene TRBV15, with 7 bases matching TRBD1. Germline V gene sequence: CDR1 LNHNV, CDR2 YYDKDF (reference sequence). This CDR3 has 16 amino acids. V shed 3 bases and J 1 base; nucleotides not matched to a gene: 6. Full variable domain (outside the CDR3, taken from reference TRBV15 and TRBJ2-4): DAMVIQNPRYQVTQFGKPVTLSCSQTLNHNVMYWYQQKSSQAPKLLFHYYDKDFNNEADTPDNFQSRRPNTSFCFLDIRSPGLGDTAMYLCATSSSTGAAKNIQYFGAGTRLSVL.

This clone has a handful of counts. The chain couples TRBV5-1 to TRBJ2-7; D is uncertain. Per germline, CDR1 SGHRS and CDR2 YFSETQ. The ends were cut back, 4 bases at V and 2 bases at J, with 13 bases in the middle. The CDR3 consists of 14 residues. CDR3 coding DNA: TGCGCCAGCAGCCCCTCCTCGAATACCTACGAGCAGTACTTC. Translation gives CASSPSSNTYEQYF. Supplemented by reference TRBV5-1 and TRBJ2-7, the full variable domain reads KAGVTQTPRYLIKTRGQQVTLSCSPISGHRSVSWYQQTPGQGLQFLFEYFSETQRNKGNFPGRFSGRQFSNSRSEMNVSTLELGDSALYLCASSPSSNTYEQYFGPGTRLTVT.

This rearrangement joins TRBV10-3 to TRBJ1-5, with 8 nucleotides matching TRBD1. The J segment lost 3 bases and the V segment lost 7 bases, leaving 5 bases of the junction unmatched. This CDR3 region has 14 residues. Germline-derived CDR1 and CDR2 are ENHRY and SYGVKD. CDR3 bases: TGTGCCATCAAGCAGACAGGGGACAATCAGCCCCAGCATTTT. Its translation: CAIKQTGDNQPQHF.

The chain carries TRBV29-1 and TRBJ2-2; D gene uncertain. V was cut by 4 bases and J by 1 base, with 4 bases left in between. CDR3 length: 12 residues. Per germline, CDR1 SQVTM and CDR2 ANQGSEA. As DNA, the CDR3 is TGCAGCGTTGCAGGGAACACCGGGGAGCTGTTTTTT. Translation: CSVAGNTGELFF.